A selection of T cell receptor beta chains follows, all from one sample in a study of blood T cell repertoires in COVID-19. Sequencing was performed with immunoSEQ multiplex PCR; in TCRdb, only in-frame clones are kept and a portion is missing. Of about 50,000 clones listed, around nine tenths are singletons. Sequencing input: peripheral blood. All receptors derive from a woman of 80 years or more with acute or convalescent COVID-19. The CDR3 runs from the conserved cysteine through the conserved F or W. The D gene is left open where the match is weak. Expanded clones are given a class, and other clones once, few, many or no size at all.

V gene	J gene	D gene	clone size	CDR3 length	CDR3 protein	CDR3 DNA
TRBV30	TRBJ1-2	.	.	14	CAWTPKGVFYGYTF	TGTGCCTGGACCCCAAAGGGGGTCTTCTATGGCTACACCTTC
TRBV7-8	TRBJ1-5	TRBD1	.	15	CASSAGQGARQPQHF	TGTGCCAGCAGCGCGGGACAGGGGGCAAGGCAGCCCCAGCATTTT
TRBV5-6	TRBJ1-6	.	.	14	CASSSESWATPLHF	TGTGCCAGCAGCTCCGAGTCGTGGGCTACTCCCCTCCACTTT
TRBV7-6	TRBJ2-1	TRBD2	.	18	CASSFSGASGGNYNEQFF	TGTGCCAGCAGCTTTAGTGGGGCTAGCGGGGGGAACTACAATGAGCAGTTCTTC
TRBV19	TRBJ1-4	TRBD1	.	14	CASSIAGQGEKLFF	TGTGCCAGTAGTATAGCGGGACAGGGAGAAAAACTGTTTTTT
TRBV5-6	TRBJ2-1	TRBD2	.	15	CASSLGLAGGNEQFF	TGTGCCAGCAGCCTTGGACTAGCGGGAGGCAATGAGCAGTTCTTC
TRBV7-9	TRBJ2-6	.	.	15	CASSFFLSGANVLTF	TGTGCCAGCAGCTTCTTCCTCTCTGGGGCCAACGTCCTGACTTTC
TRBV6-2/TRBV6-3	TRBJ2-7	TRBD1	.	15	CASSRGQGITYEQYF	TGTGCCAGCAGCCGGGGACAGGGGATAACCTACGAGCAGTACTTC
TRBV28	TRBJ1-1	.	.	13	CASITGMNTEAFF	TGTGCCAGCATTACAGGTATGAACACTGAAGCTTTCTTT
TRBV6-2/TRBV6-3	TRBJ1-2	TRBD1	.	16	CASSQVRDRPNYGYTF	TGTGCCAGCAGTCAGGTCCGGGACAGACCGAACTATGGCTACACCTTC
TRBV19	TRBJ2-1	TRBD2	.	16	CASPPAGAYPYNEQFF	TGTGCCAGCCCCCCCGCGGGAGCCTACCCTTACAATGAGCAGTTCTTC
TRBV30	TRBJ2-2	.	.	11	CAWSTGRELFF	TGTGCCTGGAGCACGGGGAGGGAGCTGTTTTTT
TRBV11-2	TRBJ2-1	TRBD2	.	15	CASTRTSGSYNEQFF	TGTGCCAGCACCCGGACTAGCGGGAGCTACAATGAGCAGTTCTTC
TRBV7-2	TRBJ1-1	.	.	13	CASSQETGLRAFF	TGTGCCAGCAGTCAAGAAACCGGGTTACGGGCTTTCTTT
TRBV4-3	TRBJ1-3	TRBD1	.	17	CASSQASYRGPGNTIYF	TGCGCCAGCAGCCAAGCCTCTTACAGGGGCCCTGGAAACACCATATATTTT
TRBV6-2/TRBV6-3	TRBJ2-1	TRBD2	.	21	CASSSGTGTSGRIDGYNEQFF	TGTGCCAGCAGTTCCGGTACCGGGACTAGCGGGAGAATCGATGGGTACAATGAGCAGTTCTTC
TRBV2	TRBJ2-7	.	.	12	CASKSERYEQYF	TGTGCCAGCAAGTCCGAGCGCTACGAGCAGTACTTC
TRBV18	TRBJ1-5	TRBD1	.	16	CASSRNGQAGNQPQHF	TGTGCCAGCTCGCGGAACGGACAGGCGGGAAATCAGCCCCAGCATTTT
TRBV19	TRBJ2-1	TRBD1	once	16	CASSPDGTGFHNEQFF	TGTGCCAGTAGTCCCGATGGGACAGGATTCCACAATGAGCAGTTCTTC
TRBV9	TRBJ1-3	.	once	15	CASSPDTSSGNTIYF	TGTGCCAGCAGCCCTGACACGAGCTCTGGAAACACCATATATTTT
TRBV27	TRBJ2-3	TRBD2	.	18	CASSLTSGSRGYTDTQYF	TGTGCCAGCAGTCTGACTAGCGGGAGTAGGGGATACACAGATACGCAGTATTTT
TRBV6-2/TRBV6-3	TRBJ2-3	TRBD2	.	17	CASSRGLAGVRTDTQYF	TGTGCCAGCAGCCGCGGACTAGCGGGAGTTCGGACAGATACGCAGTATTTT
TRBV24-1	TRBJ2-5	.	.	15	CATSDFSQGQETQYF	TGTGCCACCAGTGATTTTAGCCAGGGCCAAGAGACCCAGTACTTC
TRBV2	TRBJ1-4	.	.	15	CASSDTRGIGEKLFF	TGTGCCAGCAGTGATACCAGGGGAATTGGGGAAAAACTGTTTTTT
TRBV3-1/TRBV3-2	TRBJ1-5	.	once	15	CASSQVNRDHQPQHF	TGTGCCAGCAGCCAAGTGAACAGGGATCATCAGCCCCAGCATTTT